This entry concerns a single T cell receptor (beta chain). Its antigen is unidentified. The entry originates in a study of CD8+CD57+ T cells in acquired aplastic anemia. Background on the study: Across the sorted CD4+ and CD8+ cells, DNA amounts averaged roughly 3 ug. Average CD4+ read depth in healthy donors was roughly 10 million reads. Study-level findings and limits: Researchers report that about 28 CD8+ CDR3 sequences appeared in both patients and controls. Patients and controls had CD8+ Simpson's diversity values that were not significantly distinct.

Germline V gives CDR1 SGHRS, CDR2 YFSETQ. With 2 bases removed from V and 3 bases from J, the gap between germline ends came to 14 bases. The CDR3 is 16 amino acids. CDR3 and TCR beta VDJ profiling relied on genomic DNA as the template. TCRdb redid the calling of the reads with MiXCR, one entry per CDR3 protein. The sample has around 190,000 distinct CDR3 sequences, roughly 55% seen once. Sequenced material: sorted CD4+, CD8+, or CD8+CD57+ T cells (not recorded which) from PBMCs. V is TRBV5-1 and J is TRBJ2-2, with D perhaps TRBD1 or TRBD2 (5 bases each). The sequence came from a human donor in good health. CDR3 protein: CASSFDGARDTGELFF. For the CDR3, the DNA is TGCGCCAGCAGCTTCGATGGGGCGCGGGACACCGGGGAGCTGTTTTTT.